One sample yielded the 21 T cell receptor beta chains listed below, sequenced in a study of T cell responses to AZD1222 COVID-19 vaccine. Sequencing used immunoSEQ multiplex PCR; TCRdb keeps in-frame clones, though not all of them. The sample lists approximately 150,000 clones; roughly 92% were seen once. Specimen: peripheral blood, collected 28 days after the second AZD1222 dose. These TCRs come from an adult who received the AZD1222 COVID-19 vaccine.

This clone was counted a single time. The chain couples TRBV23-1 to TRBJ2-7; TRBD1 agrees at 10 bases. TRBV23-1 is known as an ORF, though its function is uncertain. The CDR3 contains 15 residues. The V and J ends lost 6 bases and 4 bases, in that order; junction bases with no gene match: 9. The CDR3 DNA follows: TGCGCCAGCAGCCCGGGGACAGGGGAAATGTACGAGCAGTACTTC. Protein sequence: CASSPGTGEMYEQYF.

This chain joins TRBV12-3 or TRBV12-4 and TRBJ2-7; D not certain. V shed 5 bases and J shed 2 bases, with 10 bases lying between them. This CDR3 contains 13 residues. The CDR3 DNA is TGTGCCAGCAGTCGGACGGAGACCTACGAGCAGTACTTC. It specifies CASSRTETYEQYF.

The chain couples TRBV6-4 to TRBJ2-1, with 7 bases aligning to TRBD2. Germline V gene lookup returns CDR1 MRHNA and CDR2 SNTAGT. V dropped 3 bases and J dropped 4; count of bases not matched to a gene: 0. The CDR3 length is 13 residues. CDR3 loop: CASSEREYNEQFF. The CDR3 DNA is TGTGCCAGCAGTGAGCGGGAGTACAATGAGCAGTTCTTC.

The table lists this clone with many counts. This chain joins TRBV7-2 and TRBJ2-5; TRBD2 matches at 10 bases. Germline loops: CDR1 SGHTA, CDR2 FQGNSA. This CDR3 spans 15 amino acids. Trimming cost V 2 bases and J 5 bases; bases outside gene matches: 5. The CDR3 region is CASSLTAGGRETQYF. As DNA, the CDR3 is TGTGCCAGCAGCTTAACAGCGGGGGGGCGCGAGACCCAGTACTTC.

The rearrangement uses TRBV27 and TRBJ2-7, with 12 bases lining up with TRBD2. Germline CDR1 MNHEY, CDR2 SMNVEV (reference sequence). Trimming at V came to 5 bases and at J to 6 bases, leaving 5 bases not matched to a gene. This CDR3 comprises 14 residues. Written as DNA, the CDR3 is TGTGCCAGCAGTGTAGGACTAGCGGGACGCGAGCAGTACTTC. Translating it yields CASSVGLAGREQYF.

The V gene is TRBV11-1, the J gene TRBJ2-7, with 7 bases fitting TRBD1. CDR1 is SGHAT and CDR2 is FQDESV in the germline V gene (reference sequence). V trimming: 4 bases; J trimming: 6 bases; junction bases outside the gene matches: 12. The CDR3 is made up of 15 amino acids. Here the CDR3 reads CASSSRTGALGEQYF. In DNA, the CDR3 is TGTGCCAGCAGCTCTAGGACAGGCGCCCTAGGCGAGCAGTACTTC.

A single count supports this clone. The CDR3 DNA reads TGCGCCAGCACGGGGATAGGGAAGGCCTACGAGCAGTACTTC. Translation: CASTGIGKAYEQYF. The V gene is TRBV5-1, the J gene TRBJ2-7; a weak D match, TRBD2 (5 bases). Germline CDR1 reads SGHRS; CDR2 reads YFSETQ. Trimming pared 6 bases from V and 2 bases from J, leaving 15 bases between. The CDR3 loop spans 14 amino acids.

The rearrangement links TRBV19 to TRBJ1-5; no clear D. Germline V gives CDR1 LNHDA, CDR2 SQIVND (reference sequence). The CDR3 is 13 residues long. The V and J ends lost 4 bases and 4 bases respectively, with 8 bases between them. CDR3 DNA sequence: TGTGCCAGTAGTAGAAAAGAGAATCAGCCCCAGCATTTT. Its translation is CASSRKENQPQHF.

The rearrangement links TRBV12-5 to TRBJ2-7; TRBD1 agrees at 9 bases. The CDR3 totals 13 residues. V dropped 5 bases and J dropped 4; count of bases not matched to a gene: 3. Germline V lookup: CDR1 LGHNT, CDR2 FRNRAP. CDR3 sequence (DNA): TGTGCTAGTGGTGCCGGGACAGGGTACGAGCAGTACTTC. It specifies CASGAGTGYEQYF.

The chain joins TRBV7-3 to TRBJ2-3; unclear D gene. Per germline, CDR1 SGHTA and CDR2 FQGTGA. V lost 2 bases to trimming and J lost 1 base, with 7 bases between them. This CDR3 is 14 amino acids long. The CDR3 loop reads CASSLWVGTDTQYF. In DNA, the CDR3 is TGTGCCAGCAGCTTATGGGTCGGCACAGATACGCAGTATTTT.

The chain links TRBV7-2 to TRBJ2-3; D remains ambiguous. V was cut by 4 bases and J by 2 bases, with 7 bases left in between. CDR3 length equals 13 residues. The germline V gene has CDR1 SGHTA and CDR2 FQGNSA. Here the CDR3 reads CASSSLATDTQYF. The DNA of the CDR3 is TGTGCCAGCAGCTCCCTGGCCACAGATACGCAGTATTTT.

The chain joins TRBV5-5 to TRBJ2-5; 13 bases fit TRBD2. The CDR3 is 15 residues long. CDR1 SGHKS and CDR2 YYEKEE come from the germline V gene (reference sequence). V trimming: 3 bases; J trimming: 4 bases; junction bases outside the gene matches: 3. The CDR3 coding sequence is TGTGCCAGCAGCTCGAGGACTAGCGGGAGAGAGACCCAGTACTTC. Translated, it gives CASSSRTSGRETQYF.

The rearrangement links TRBV7-3 to TRBJ2-3; tentatively, D is TRBD2 (6 bases). The CDR3 covers 15 residues. Trimming left V 4 bases short and J 0 bases short, with 11 bases between. Per the germline V gene, CDR1 is SGHTA and CDR2 is FQGTGA. Here the CDR3 reads CASSSTGTSTDTQYF. CDR3 sequence (DNA): TGTGCCAGCAGCTCCACCGGGACTAGCACAGATACGCAGTATTTT.

The V call is TRBV19, the J call TRBJ1-1; D gene uncertain. The CDR3 extends over 12 amino acids. V was clipped by 10 bases and J by 2 bases, with 11 bases between them. The germline V gene has CDR1 LNHDA and CDR2 SQIVND (reference sequence). CDR3 amino acids: CATAGYNTEAFF. The CDR3, as DNA: TGTGCCACCGCAGGATACAACACTGAAGCTTTCTTT.

The chain has TRBV7-3 and TRBJ2-1, with 9 bases that match TRBD1. The CDR3 loop spans 15 amino acids. V lost 4 bases and J lost 5; bases outside the gene matches: 6. The V gene's germline CDR1 is SGHTA and CDR2 FQGTGA. CDR3 DNA: TGTGCCAGCAGCTCCAGTAGGACAGGGGACAATGAGCAGTTCTTC. This translates into CASSSSRTGDNEQFF.

The gene calls are TRBV4-2 and TRBJ2-7, with 11 bases identical to TRBD2. The germline CDR1 and CDR2 sequences are LGHNA and YNFKEQ. The ends lost 3 bases at V and 0 bases at J; junction bases unmatched: 4. This CDR3 region has 16 residues. CDR3 sequence: CASSHPGLAVSYEQYF. Written as DNA, the CDR3 is TGTGCCAGCAGCCACCCGGGACTAGCGGTCTCCTACGAGCAGTACTTC.

V and J are TRBV5-8 and TRBJ1-2, with TRBD1 as a possible D gene (5 bases). The germline V gene has CDR1 SGHTS and CDR2 YDEGEE. Trimming removed 4 bases from V and 5 bases from J, with 21 bases in between. The CDR3 totals 16 residues. As DNA, the CDR3 is TGTGCCAGCAGCCTGGGGGTCGGCAACGTTATTTATGGCTACACCTTC. Translating gives CASSLGVGNVIYGYTF.

The chain recombines TRBV27 with TRBJ2-7; possibly TRBD1 or TRBD2 for D (5 bases each). This CDR3 has 14 residues. V shed 5 bases and J shed 2 bases, with 13 bases lying between them. Germline V gives CDR1 MNHEY, CDR2 SMNVEV (reference sequence). DNA for the CDR3: TGTGCCAGCAGTGTCCGGGACCCCACCTACGAGCAGTACTTC. It specifies CASSVRDPTYEQYF.

The genes are TRBV5-5 and TRBJ1-5, with a possible D match to TRBD1 (6 bases). The CDR3 spans 16 residues. V lost 4 bases, J lost 6 bases, and 20 bases lay in between. The germline V gene has CDR1 SGHKS and CDR2 YYEKEE (reference sequence). In DNA form, the CDR3 reads TGTGCCAGCAGCCCAGACGGGGGGGCTTGGAGTCAGCCCCAGCATTTT. This codes for CASSPDGGAWSQPQHF.

The chain joins TRBV27 to TRBJ1-6; D unclear. The CDR3 length is 13 residues. V was trimmed by 6 bases and J by 9 bases, leaving 12 bases between them. Germline loops: CDR1 MNHEY, CDR2 SMNVEV (reference sequence). CDR3 bases: TGTGCCAGCAGCTCTAACATCGGTTCACCCCTCCACTTT. As protein: CASSSNIGSPLHF.

As DNA, the CDR3 is TGTGCCAGTAGTGCCCCTGGCGTACCCACCCAAGAGACCCAGTACTTC. Its translation is CASSAPGVPTQETQYF. The J gene is TRBJ2-5, the V gene TRBV19, with no clear D. The CDR3 has 16 amino acids. V was clipped by 5 bases and J by 1 base, with 17 bases between them. Germline CDR1 and CDR2: LNHDA and SQIVND (reference sequence).